The next 10 T cell receptor beta chains were all read from a single sample in a study of T cell changes during pregnancy in multiple sclerosis. The protocol was immunoSEQ multiplex PCR, while the TCRdb copy is restricted to in-frame clones and leaves out a portion. Of about 35,000 clones detected, about 91% appear once; the ten largest clones hold around 0.45%. The sequences come from CD4+ T cells from peripheral blood mononuclear cells, collected in the third trimester of pregnancy. All receptors come from a female donor in good health, enrolled as a control in a pregnancy study.

The chain links TRBV14 to TRBJ1-4, with 7 positions matching TRBD1. Trimming removed 4 bases from V and 0 bases from J; junction bases left unmatched: 5. This CDR3 is 16 amino acids long. The germline CDR1 and CDR2 sequences are SGHDN and FVKESK. The CDR3 sequence is CASSLGGLTTNEKLFF. As DNA, the CDR3 is TGTGCCAGCAGCCTAGGGGGCCTAACAACTAATGAAAAACTGTTTTTT.

The gene calls are TRBV6-6 and TRBJ1-3; 9 bases fit TRBD1. With 0 bases clipped from V and 4 bases from J, the junction kept 4 bases outside the gene matches. Germline values: CDR1 MNHNY, CDR2 SVGAGI (reference sequence). CDR3 length: 16 residues. The CDR3 sequence: CASSYSSTGGGNTIYF. The DNA for the CDR3 is TGTGCCAGCAGTTACTCCTCGACAGGGGGAGGAAACACCATATATTTT.

This sequence joins TRBV6-5 and TRBJ2-4, with TRBD1 identical over 9 bases. V lost 4 bases to trimming and J lost 0 bases; unmatched junction nucleotides: 4. This CDR3 spans 16 amino acids. CDR1 is MNHEY, CDR2 SVGAGI, per germline. This chain's CDR3 is CASSSTGGLAKNIQYF. CDR3 DNA sequence: TGTGCCAGCAGTTCTACAGGGGGCTTAGCCAAAAACATTCAGTACTTC.

The chain recombines TRBV5-1 with TRBJ1-2; 7 nucleotides align to TRBD1. Germline V gene lookup returns CDR1 SGHRS and CDR2 YFSETQ. V trimming: 3 bases; J trimming: 7 bases; junction bases outside the gene matches: 6. The CDR3 loop spans 13 amino acids. Here the CDR3 reads CASSSPDRTGYTF. CDR3 DNA: TGCGCCAGCAGCTCCCCGGACAGGACTGGCTACACCTTC.

J is TRBJ2-7 and V is TRBV27; 7 nucleotides agree with TRBD1. The CDR3 extends over 18 amino acids. J was trimmed by 2 bases and V by 4 bases; bases with no gene match: 17. Germline V gene sequence: CDR1 MNHEY, CDR2 SMNVEV (reference sequence). For the CDR3, the DNA is TGTGCCAGCAGTTCAGGTTTAGGCCCCGGGCAGGGGGCCTACGAGCAGTACTTC. Amino acids: CASSSGLGPGQGAYEQYF.

The chain links TRBV5-1 to TRBJ2-4; D possibly corresponds to TRBD1 (6 bases). Germline V gene sequence: CDR1 SGHRS, CDR2 YFSETQ. Trimming left V 0 bases short and J 6 bases short, with 10 bases between. The CDR3 runs 14 residues. CDR3 sequence: CASSLDNRVNIQYF. CDR3 sequence (DNA): TGCGCCAGCAGCTTGGATAACAGGGTAAACATTCAGTACTTC.

This chain uses TRBV5-1 with TRBJ1-1, with D perhaps TRBD1 (6 bases). The CDR3 extends over 14 amino acids. Germline V gene data show CDR1 as SGHRS and CDR2 as YFSETQ. Trimming left V 4 bases short and J 4 bases short, with 14 bases between. CDR3: CASSLAGESTEAFF. In nucleotides, the CDR3 is TGCGCCAGCAGCCTGGCAGGGGAAAGCACTGAAGCTTTCTTT.

The chain recombines TRBV5-4 with TRBJ2-6; the D gene is possibly TRBD2 (5 bases). V was clipped by 4 bases and J by 2 bases, with 16 bases between them. Germline loops: CDR1 SGHNT, CDR2 YYREEE (reference sequence). This CDR3 has 17 amino acids. CDR3 amino acids: CASSDLGWRTGANVLTF. CDR3 DNA sequence: TGTGCCAGCAGCGATCTCGGGTGGAGGACTGGGGCCAACGTCCTGACTTTC.

V usage is TRBV7-2 and J usage is TRBJ1-1, with TRBD1 identical over 7 bases. Looked up from germline, CDR1 is SGHTA and CDR2 is FQGNSA. The ends lost 5 bases at V and 1 base at J; junction bases unmatched: 7. The CDR3 runs 15 residues. The CDR3 region is CASSPPGQRNTEAFF. The CDR3 DNA reads TGTGCCAGCAGCCCCCCGGGACAGAGGAACACTGAAGCTTTCTTT.

The chain recombines TRBV9 with TRBJ2-5; 7 nucleotides line up with TRBD1. This CDR3 comprises 15 residues. Germline V gene data show CDR1 as SGDLS and CDR2 as YYNGEE. Germline trimming cut 0 bases from V and 5 bases from J; bases unmatched to any gene: 7. This CDR3 is CASSVAGTAKETQYF. CDR3 in DNA: TGTGCCAGCAGCGTAGCCGGGACAGCTAAGGAGACCCAGTACTTC. The whole variable domain, filled in from reference TRBV9 and TRBJ2-5, reads DSGVTQTPKHLITATGQRVTLRCSPRSGDLSVYWYQQSLDQGLQFLIQYYNGEERAKGNILERFSAQQFPDLHSELNLSSLELGDSALYFCASSVAGTAKETQYFGPGTRLLVL.